The next 8 T cell receptor beta chains were all read from a single sample in a study of chemoradiotherapy in HPV16-positive cancers. Only in-frame clones appear in the TCRdb table, and some are missing; sequencing was by immunoSEQ multiplex PCR. This sample yields about 5,000 clones, of which roughly 77% are seen a single time; roughly 6% belongs to the top ten. This material consisted of tumor tissue, taken from a patient who underwent chemoradiotherapy. The receptors derive from a human donor with HPV-associated anogenital cancer.

In this sample, this clone turned up once. The CDR3 bases are TGTGCCAGCAGTTGGGATTTCGGTCCCACCGGGGAGCTGTTTTTT. This codes for CASSWDFGPTGELFF. The chain combines TRBV7-9 with TRBJ2-2; D unresolved. CDR3 length: 15 residues. The germline CDR1 and CDR2 sequences are SEHNR and FQNEAQ (reference sequence). The V and J ends lost 6 bases and 4 bases respectively, with 15 bases between them.

The rearrangement uses TRBV2 and TRBJ1-5, with no clear D. There are 14 residues in the CDR3. Trimming took 1 base from V and 0 from J, leaving 4 bases between them. The germline V gene has CDR1 SNHLY and CDR2 FYNNEI. The CDR3 protein is CASSEDYSNQPQHF. Here the CDR3 DNA reads TGTGCCAGCAGTGAAGACTATAGCAATCAGCCCCAGCATTTT.

This chain joins TRBV5-1 and TRBJ2-5; 12 bases map to TRBD2. The length of the CDR3 is 15 residues. Germline assignment: CDR1 SGHRS and CDR2 YFSETQ. Unmatched junction bases numbered 5, after V lost 4 bases and J lost 4 bases. The CDR3 sequence: CASSPPGLAGETQYF. As DNA, the CDR3 is TGCGCCAGCAGCCCCCCGGGACTAGCGGGAGAGACCCAGTACTTC.

The J gene is TRBJ2-1, the V gene TRBV7-8; D gene unclear. The V gene lost 3 bases and the J gene lost 2 bases, with 8 bases spanning the gap. The CDR3 runs 14 residues. The germline V gene encodes CDR1 SGHVS and CDR2 FQNEAQ. The CDR3 spells CASSLEGTYNEQFF. Written as DNA, the CDR3 is TGTGCCAGCAGCTTGGAAGGGACCTACAATGAGCAGTTCTTC.

This sequence joins TRBV4-1 and TRBJ2-7, with D uncertain. Trimming took off 2 bases at V and 4 bases at J, with 12 bases between the two ends. The germline CDR1 and CDR2 sequences are MGHRA and YSYEKL. The CDR3 is 14 residues long. This CDR3 is CASSQQNSGYEQYF. The CDR3 DNA follows: TGCGCCAGCAGCCAACAGAACTCGGGTTACGAGCAGTACTTC.

The chain links TRBV10-2 to TRBJ2-1, with D hard to call. The CDR3 spans 12 residues. CDR1 is WSHSY, CDR2 SAAADI, per germline. V was clipped by 2 bases and J by 4 bases, with 3 bases between them. CDR3 amino acids: CASSEAYNEQFF. CDR3 nucleotide sequence: TGCGCCAGCAGTGAGGCTTACAATGAGCAGTTCTTC.

The chain joins TRBV4-1 to TRBJ2-7; D is perhaps TRBD2 (7 bases). V gave up 5 bases and J gave up 6 bases, with 23 bases separating them. Germline V gives CDR1 MGHRA, CDR2 YSYEKL. The CDR3 is made up of 16 amino acids. The CDR3 region has the DNA TGCGCCAGCAGCAAAGGGGGTCGCGGGGGCGGATCCGAGCAGTACTTC. Amino acids: CASSKGGRGGGSEQYF.

This chain links TRBV5-1 with TRBJ1-3; no definite D call. Germline V lookup: CDR1 SGHRS, CDR2 YFSETQ. The CDR3 is 13 residues long. Trimming took off 6 bases at V and 3 bases at J, with 10 bases between the two ends. Here the CDR3 reads CASKESGGNTIYF. CDR3 in DNA: TGCGCCAGCAAGGAGAGCGGTGGAAACACCATATATTTT.